The rows below give T cell receptor beta chains drawn from one sample of a study of glioma-infiltrating T cells. TCRdb re-derived calls from the multiplex PCR reads in MiXCR, one entry per CDR3 protein. The repertoire has around 190,000 distinct CDR3 sequences, roughly 45% of them found once; the top ten carry roughly 5.5%. The source material was glioma tissue, nonneoplastic brain tissue, or PBMCs (not recorded which). The origin of the receptors is a human donor with low-grade glioma or glioblastoma, undergoing nonglioma brain surgery, or in good health (not recorded which). Both conserved end residues are part of each CDR3. A D gene is named only where the DNA matches it firmly. Clone size appears in some rows only: once, few, many, or a class for an expanded clone.

d_call j_call v_call clone_size cdr3_aa cdr3_nt
TRBD2 TRBJ2-3 TRBV2 many CASRLEGRVTDTQYF TGTGCCAGCCGATTAGAAGGGAGGGTCACAGATACGCAGTATTTT
- TRBJ2-7 TRBV13 few CASSLDREQYF TGTGCCAGCAGCTTAGACCGCGAGCAGTACTTC
TRBD2 TRBJ2-3 TRBV11-1 once CASSLVSSGGTDTKYF TGTGCCAGCAGCTTAGTATCTAGCGGAGGAACAGATACGAAGTATTTT
- TRBJ1-5 TRBV6-1 once CASSKWGPNQPKHF TGTGCCAGCAGCAAGTGGGGGCCAAATCAGCCCAAGCATTTT
TRBD2 TRBJ2-1 TRBV6-2/TRBV6-3 - CASSQVDRSGSTGEQFF TGTGCCAGCAGCCAAGTAGACCGAAGCGGGAGTACTGGTGAGCAGTTCTTC
TRBD2 TRBJ2-2 TRBV11-2 - CASSLAPGGEGELFF TGCGCCAGCAGCTTAGCTCCGGGGGGAGAAGGGGAGCTGTTTTTT
- TRBJ2-1 TRBV4-1 many CASSPPPGRGSYNEQFF TGCGCCAGCAGCCCCCCCCCGGGGCGGGGCTCCTACAATGAGCAGTTCTTC
- TRBJ2-5 TRBV27 many CASSLLRGAAETQYF TGTGCCAGCAGTTTATTGCGGGGCGCGGCAGAGACCCAGTACTTC
- TRBJ1-4 TRBV27 many CASSRQLLSEKLFF TGTGCCAGCAGTCGTCAGCTTTTGAGTGAAAAACTGTTTTTT
- TRBJ2-7 TRBV5-1 - CASRAVREEQYF TGCGCCAGCAGGGCCGTTAGGGAGGAGCAGTACTTC
TRBD2 TRBJ2-1 TRBV12-3/TRBV12-4 - CASSPRTSPSSYNEQFF TGTGCCAGCAGTCCCCGGACTAGCCCCAGCTCCTACAATGAGCAGTTCTTC
- TRBJ1-5 TRBV19 - CASSTNTGLKQPQHF TGTGCCAGTAGCACAAACACAGGGCTGAAACAGCCCCAGCATTTT
- TRBJ1-1 TRBV13 - CASSFGVDRNTEAFF TGTGCCAGCAGCTTCGGAGTGGACAGAAACACTGAAGCTTTCTTT
- TRBJ2-3 TRBV5-1 - CASSSTADTQYF TGCGCCAGCAGCTCGACAGCAGATACGCAGTATTTT